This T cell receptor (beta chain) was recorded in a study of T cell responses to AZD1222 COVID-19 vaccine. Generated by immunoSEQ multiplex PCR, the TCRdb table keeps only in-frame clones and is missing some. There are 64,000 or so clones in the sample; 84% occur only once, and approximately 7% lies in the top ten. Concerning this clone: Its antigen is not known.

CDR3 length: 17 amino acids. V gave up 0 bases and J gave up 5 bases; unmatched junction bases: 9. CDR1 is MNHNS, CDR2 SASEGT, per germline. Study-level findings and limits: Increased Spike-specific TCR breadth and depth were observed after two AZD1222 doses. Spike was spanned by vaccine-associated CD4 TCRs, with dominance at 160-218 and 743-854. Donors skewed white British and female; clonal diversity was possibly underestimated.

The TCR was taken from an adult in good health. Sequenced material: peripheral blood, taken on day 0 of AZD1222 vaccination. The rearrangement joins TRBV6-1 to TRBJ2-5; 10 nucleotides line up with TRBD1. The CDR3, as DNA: TGTGCCAGCAGTGAAGCTAAGGAGACAGGGGGCAGTGAGACCCAGTACTTC. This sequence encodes CASSEAKETGGSETQYF.